Below are 6 T cell receptor beta chains sequenced from a single sample in a study of T cell responses to AZD1222 COVID-19 vaccine. The assay was immunoSEQ multiplex PCR, and TCRdb's table has in-frame clones only and misses some. In the table there are 120,000 to 150,000 clones, approximately 90% of which are singletons. Sequencing was performed on peripheral blood, taken on day 0 of AZD1222 vaccination. Receptors were obtained from an adult in good health.

This chain links TRBV19 with TRBJ1-1; D is uncertain. The CDR3 spans 13 residues. V was cut by 3 bases and J by 5 bases, with 10 bases left in between. Germline CDR1 is LNHDA and CDR2 is SQIVND (reference sequence). The CDR3: CASSIFQYTEAFF. The CDR3 bases are TGTGCCAGTAGTATTTTTCAGTATACTGAAGCTTTCTTT.

The chain couples TRBV4-2 to TRBJ2-2; D is ambiguous. Germline V gives CDR1 LGHNA, CDR2 YNFKEQ. This CDR3 region has 16 residues. Between the trimmed V and J ends, which lost 6 bases and 3 bases, there was a span of 17 bases. CDR3 nucleotide sequence: TGTGCCAGCAGAGTGTCTAGGAGAACGGACACCGGGGAGCTGTTTTTT. Its protein product is CASRVSRRTDTGELFF.

This clone is a singleton in its sample. This rearrangement joins TRBV6-5 to TRBJ2-3; no reliable D call. Looked up from germline, CDR1 is MNHEY and CDR2 is SVGAGI. The CDR3 is made up of 12 amino acids. The germline V and J ends were trimmed by 5 bases and 2 bases, with 5 bases remaining between them. The CDR3 DNA sequence: TGTGCCAGCAGTCAACACACAGATACGCAGTATTTT. Its protein product is CASSQHTDTQYF.

The chain joins TRBV23-1 to TRBJ2-3, with 8 nucleotides matching TRBD2. TRBV23-1 is an open reading frame whose function is uncertain. V gave up 8 bases and J gave up 3 bases; unmatched junction bases: 4. The CDR3 runs 13 residues. The CDR3 here is CASHRGGTDTQYF. CDR3 in DNA: TGCGCCAGCCATCGGGGGGGGACAGATACGCAGTATTTT.

This chain joins TRBV19 and TRBJ2-6; D may be TRBD1 or TRBD2 (5 bases each). Germline V gene data show CDR1 as LNHDA and CDR2 as SQIVND (reference sequence). This CDR3 has 17 amino acids. The V end lost 9 bases, the J end lost 0 bases, and 18 bases lay between the germline ends. The CDR3 sequence is CASGARLRPSGANVLTF. CDR3 DNA sequence: TGTGCCAGCGGGGCGAGGCTTCGCCCCTCTGGGGCCAACGTCCTGACTTTC.

The V call is TRBV27, the J call TRBJ1-1; D remains unclear. CDR3 length: 13 residues. Germline CDR1 is MNHEY and CDR2 is SMNVEV (reference sequence). Trimming removed 6 bases from V and 0 bases from J, with 8 bases in between. This chain's CDR3 is CASRNSMNTEAFF. As DNA, the CDR3 is TGTGCCAGCAGGAACTCCATGAACACTGAAGCTTTCTTT.